The clone carrying this T cell receptor beta chain came up a few times. Its cognate antigen is unknown. This record comes from a study of early stage breast cancer tumors. Study-level results: Commonly generated sequences made up most enriched TCRB sequences shared between patients. Compared with adjacent normal breast, tumors showed around 2.7-fold denser, more clonal T cells.

CDR3 size: 17 residues. Per germline, CDR1 SGDLS and CDR2 YYNGEE. Trimming shortened V by 2 bases and J by 2 bases, and 17 bases separated the two germline ends. The data were produced by immunoSEQ multiplex PCR, yet TCRdb's version contains in-frame clones alone and is incomplete. The data contain fewer than 30,000 clones, around 50% of them singletons. V is TRBV9 and J is TRBJ2-1; D not certain. Sample: breast tumor tissue. The sequence derives from a person aged 50-59 years with breast cancer. The CDR3 loop reads CASSVEGSFIPYNEQFF. CDR3 sequence (DNA): TGTGCCAGCAGCGTGGAAGGCTCGTTTATCCCCTACAATGAGCAGTTCTTC.